The rows below give T cell receptor beta chains drawn from one sample of a study of radiotherapy plus CTLA-4 blockade in lung cancer. Profiling relied on immunoSEQ multiplex PCR, and the TCRdb table lists in-frame clones only, not all of them. The sample holds about 110,000 clones, 81% seen once. The material was peripheral blood, obtained from a patient treated with radiotherapy plus ipilimumab. These receptors originate from a human donor with non-small cell lung cancer that progressed on radiotherapy plus ipilimumab. Some clones in this sample may be carry-over from other donors' samples. The CDR3 runs from the conserved cysteine through the conserved F or W. A D gene is named only where the DNA matches it firmly. Clone size, where shown, is once, few, many, or a class for clones that have expanded.

>-|TRBV7-3|TRBJ2-5|12|once
CASSLVLGTQYF
TGTGCCAGCAGCTTAGTTCTTGGGACCCAGTACTTC
>TRBD1|TRBV2|TRBJ1-1|15|-
CASSASGGPYTEAFF
TGTGCCAGCAGTGCATCAGGGGGGCCTTACACTGAAGCTTTCTTT
>-|TRBV4-3|TRBJ1-3|15|-
CASSQVGRGGNTIYF
TGCGCCAGCAGCCAGGTGGGAAGGGGCGGAAACACCATATATTTT
>-|TRBV7-9|TRBJ2-4|14|-
CASSLEGAKNIQYF
TGTGCCAGCAGCTTAGAGGGAGCCAAAAACATTCAGTACTTC
>-|TRBV4-2|TRBJ2-3|14|-
CASSHQGAEDTQYF
TGTGCCAGCAGCCACCAAGGGGCGGAAGATACGCAGTATTTT
>-|TRBV28|TRBJ2-2|14|-
CASRLPGHTGELFF
TGTGCCAGCAGACTTCCGGGACACACCGGGGAGCTGTTTTTT
>-|TRBV7-2|TRBJ2-7|13|-
CASSFGVGGEQYF
TGTGCCAGCAGCTTTGGAGTGGGAGGCGAGCAGTACTTC
>-|TRBV7-2|TRBJ1-6|15|-
CASSFGAGVGSPLHF
TGTGCCAGCAGCTTTGGGGCAGGGGTAGGTTCACCCCTCCACTTT
>-|TRBV7-6|TRBJ1-2|15|-
CASSPQAGVRYGYTF
TGTGCCAGCAGCCCCCAGGCAGGGGTTCGCTATGGCTACACCTTC
>TRBD2|TRBV4-3|TRBJ2-3|16|-
CASSQDFSGGSDTQYF
TGCGCCAGCAGCCAAGATTTCAGCGGGGGGTCAGATACGCAGTATTTT
>TRBD1|TRBV6-5|TRBJ2-7|15|-
CASTTTGTGSYEQYF
TGTGCCAGCACCACAACCGGGACAGGCTCCTACGAGCAGTACTTC
>TRBD2|TRBV10-3|TRBJ2-3|16|-
CAISLLAGGSTDTQYF
TGTGCCATCAGCTTACTAGCGGGAGGTAGCACAGATACGCAGTATTTT
>TRBD2|TRBV6-5|TRBJ2-7|13|-
CASSYGGRDEQYF
TGTGCCAGCAGTTACGGTGGGAGGGACGAGCAGTACTTC
>-|TRBV6-4|TRBJ2-2|13|-
CASSEAETGELFF
TGTGCCAGCAGTGAAGCCGAGACCGGGGAGCTGTTTTTT
>-|TRBV5-1|TRBJ1-1|13|-
CASSLFGEAEAFF
TGCGCCAGCAGCTTGTTTGGGGAAGCTGAAGCTTTCTTT
>TRBD1|TRBV5-1|TRBJ1-2|14|-
CASSLTGDNYGYTF
TGCGCCAGCAGCTTAACAGGGGATAACTATGGCTACACCTTC
>-|TRBV7-2|TRBJ2-6|15|-
CASSLKGLGANVLTF
TGTGCCAGCAGCTTAAAGGGCTTGGGGGCCAACGTCCTGACTTTC
>TRBD1|TRBV7-2|TRBJ2-7|16|-
CASSFSRPGTGSEQYF
TGTGCCAGCAGCTTTTCCCGTCCCGGGACAGGTTCCGAGCAGTACTTC
>-|TRBV2|TRBJ2-2|15|-
CASVREGPNTGELFF
TGTGCCAGCGTCCGCGAGGGGCCGAACACCGGGGAGCTGTTTTTT
>TRBD1|TRBV28|TRBJ2-6|17|-
CASSFGAGGSGANVLTF
TGTGCCAGCAGTTTCGGGGCAGGGGGATCTGGGGCCAACGTCCTGACTTTC
>-|TRBV6-5|TRBJ2-5|14|-
CASSRGRPQETQYF
TGTGCCAGCAGTCGGGGACGGCCGCAAGAGACCCAGTACTTC
>-|TRBV4-1|TRBJ2-5|15|-
CASSPGPPSQETQYF
TGCGCCAGCAGCCCAGGACCTCCCTCCCAAGAGACCCAGTACTTC
>-|TRBV7-3|TRBJ2-6|18|-
CASSLGALGAEGANVLTF
TGTGCCAGCAGCTTAGGGGCTTTAGGCGCTGAGGGGGCCAACGTCCTGACTTTC
>-|TRBV7-3|TRBJ2-3|14|-
CASSLLGQSDTQYF
TGTGCCAGCAGCTTACTCGGACAGTCAGATACGCAGTATTTT
>-|TRBV4-2|TRBJ2-2|16|-
CASRMWTSANTGELFF
TGTGCCAGCAGAATGTGGACATCCGCGAACACCGGGGAGCTGTTTTTT
>-|TRBV12-5|TRBJ2-1|17|-
CASGLTSGTISYNEQFF
TGTGCTAGTGGCTTAACGTCCGGGACAATCTCCTACAATGAGCAGTTCTTC
>-|TRBV27|TRBJ2-5|11|-
CASRSRGPQYF
TGTGCCAGCAGGTCGCGGGGGCCTCAGTACTTC
>TRBD2|TRBV4-3|TRBJ2-1|17|few
CASSQEGTSGSHNEQFF
TGCGCCAGCAGCCAAGAAGGGACTAGCGGGTCCCACAATGAGCAGTTCTTC
>TRBD1|TRBV7-6|TRBJ2-7|15|-
CASSFEEGALYEQYF
TGTGCCAGCAGCTTTGAAGAGGGGGCGCTTTACGAGCAGTACTTC
>-|TRBV7-3|TRBJ2-1|15|-
CASSLTGGESNEQFF
TGTGCCAGCAGCCTCACAGGGGGGGAGTCCAATGAGCAGTTCTTC
>-|TRBV4-3|TRBJ2-1|13|-
CASSQRRADEQFF
TGCGCCAGCAGCCAGAGACGGGCTGATGAGCAGTTCTTC
>-|TRBV5-1|TRBJ1-4|15|-
CASRVAGEANEKLFF
TGCGCCAGCAGAGTAGCGGGGGAAGCTAATGAAAAACTGTTTTTT
>-|TRBV19|TRBJ1-4|13|few
CASSIGSDEKLFF
TGTGCCAGTAGTATCGGGTCCGATGAAAAACTGTTTTTT
>-|TRBV5-4|TRBJ1-3|14|-
CASSSGGQPSTIYF
TGTGCCAGTTCGAGCGGGGGGCAGCCTTCCACCATATATTTT
>-|TRBV6-5|TRBJ2-5|13|-
CASSSPGKETQYF
TGTGCCAGCAGTTCACCTGGGAAAGAGACCCAGTACTTC
>-|TRBV11-3|TRBJ2-5|15|-
CASSLDPSHQETQYF
TGTGCCAGCAGCTTAGATCCCAGCCACCAAGAGACCCAGTACTTC
>-|TRBV6-5|TRBJ1-3|15|few
CASSYRAASGNTIYF
TGTGCCAGCAGTTACCGGGCGGCCTCTGGAAACACCATATATTTT
>TRBD1|TRBV4-3|TRBJ2-6|18|-
CASSQSGQGSSGANVLTF
TGCGCCAGCAGCCAAAGCGGACAGGGTTCCTCTGGGGCCAACGTCCTGACTTTC
>-|TRBV7-9|TRBJ1-6|16|-
CASSSRGGAHYSPLHF
TGTGCCAGCAGCTCTAGAGGGGGGGCGCATTATTCACCCCTCCACTTT
>-|TRBV19|TRBJ2-7|13|-
CASSINLYYEQYF
TGTGCCAGTAGTATTAACCTCTACTACGAGCAGTACTTC
>TRBD2|TRBV7-2|TRBJ2-7|17|-
CASSLLLAGGFSYEQYF
TGTGCCAGCAGCTTACTACTAGCGGGGGGATTCTCCTACGAGCAGTACTTC
>-|TRBV6-5|TRBJ2-5|13|-
CASSYGQAETQYF
TGTGCCAGCAGTTACGGGCAGGCAGAGACCCAGTACTTC
>-|TRBV29-1|TRBJ1-4|12|-
CSAGRPNEKLFF
TGCAGCGCGGGACGGCCTAATGAAAAACTGTTTTTT
>-|TRBV5-1|TRBJ1-3|16|once
CASSLAAPTSGNTIYF
TGCGCCAGCAGCTTGGCCGCCCCGACGTCTGGAAACACCATATATTTT
>-|TRBV10-3|TRBJ2-1|17|once
CAITRVGGPSSYNEQFF
TGTGCCATCACCCGCGTCGGGGGCCCTAGCTCCTACAATGAGCAGTTCTTC
>-|TRBV15|TRBJ2-1|16|-
CATSRGGGISYNEQFF
TGTGCCACCAGCAGAGGGGGGGGCATCTCCTACAATGAGCAGTTCTTC
>-|TRBV4-3|TRBJ1-5|15|-
CASSQEFSSNQPQHF
TGCGCCAGCAGCCAAGAGTTCAGCTCCAATCAGCCCCAGCATTTT
>-|TRBV27|TRBJ2-1|12|few
CASSPILNEQFF
TGTGCCAGCAGCCCAATCCTCAATGAGCAGTTCTTC
>-|TRBV19|TRBJ1-5|16|-
CASSTPVGGTGQPQHF
TGTGCCAGTAGTACCCCCGTGGGGGGGACGGGGCAGCCCCAGCATTTT
>TRBD1|TRBV4-3|TRBJ1-6|20|-
CASSPQTPGQGRLGDSPLHF
TGCGCCAGCAGCCCCCAGACTCCGGGACAGGGTCGTTTGGGGGATTCACCCCTCCACTTT